The 24 T cell receptor beta chains in this list originate from one sample, sequenced in a study of blood T cells in healthy people across ages. PCR was performed a second time for roughly 7 to 12 cycles using a sample-barcoded 5' primer and a J-beta primer mix. MiXCR, applied by TCRdb to the 5' RACE reads, yields one record per CDR3 protein. This table holds roughly 1,300,000 distinct CDR3 sequences, 59% found once. The sequenced material came from blood. These receptor sequences come from a man aged 18 to 35 in good health.

This clonotype turned up a few times. The chain links TRBV7-2 to TRBJ2-3, with D unresolved. Trimming removed 6 bases at V and 0 bases at J, with 7 bases between. The length of the CDR3 is 13 residues. CDR1 SGHTA and CDR2 FQGNSA come from the germline V gene. DNA for the CDR3: TGTGCCAGCAGACTATCTAGCACAGATACGCAGTATTTT. Encoded protein: CASRLSSTDTQYF.

This clonotype was detected a few times. The chain recombines TRBV21-1 with TRBJ2-7; TRBD2 reflects the table's D call only, with no check against the DNA. TRBV21-1 is shown as a pseudogene. The CDR3 is made up of 14 amino acids. CDR3 sequence (DNA): TGTGCCAGCGTCACAGACTATTACTCCTACGAGCAGTACTTC. It yields the protein CASVTDYYSYEQYF.

The V and J genes are TRBV20-1 and TRBJ2-7; the D gene is possibly TRBD2 (6 bases). The end of the DNA is better explained by TRBJ2-5, so the J call may be wrong. Germline V CDR1 and CDR2: DFQATT, SNEGSKA (reference sequence). This CDR3 region has 15 residues. The chain's CDR3 is CSARGGWGRRETQYF. The DNA for the CDR3 is TGCAGTGCTAGGGGGGGTTGGGGTCGGCGAGAGACCCAGTACTTC.

This clonotype was counted only a few times. The rearrangement uses TRBV28 and TRBJ2-4, with 7 bases lining up with TRBD1. Germline loops: CDR1 MDHEN, CDR2 SYDVKM. With 3 bases clipped from V and 2 bases from J, the junction kept 10 bases outside the gene matches. CDR3 length equals 17 residues. The CDR3 loop reads CASSLLEGGLTKNIQYF. CDR3 DNA: TGTGCCAGCAGTTTGCTTGAAGGGGGCTTGACCAAAAACATTCAGTACTTC.

The rearrangement links TRBV7-9 to TRBJ1-2; D may be TRBD1 (6 bases). Trimming removed 3 bases from V and 2 bases from J, with 16 bases in between. CDR1 is SEHNR and CDR2 is FQNEAQ in the germline V gene (reference sequence). The CDR3 sequence is 16 residues long. The CDR3 is CASSFPRGPKNYGYTF. The CDR3 DNA sequence: TGTGCCAGCAGCTTTCCCCGGGGGCCTAAGAACTATGGCTACACCTTC.

This clonotype was recorded only once. The rearrangement links TRBV5-8 to TRBJ2-1; 7 positions agree with TRBD2. The V and J ends lost 2 bases and 10 bases, in that order; junction bases with no gene match: 3. The CDR3 length is 12 residues. Germline CDR1 and CDR2: SGHTS and YDEGEE. CDR3 region: CASSFRTREQFF. In DNA form, the CDR3 reads TGTGCCAGCAGCTTCCGGACTAGGGAGCAGTTCTTC.

As regards this clonotype: A read error may produce the germline difference seen at one junction end. V is TRBV11-2 and J is TRBJ1-2, with D perhaps matching TRBD1 (5 bases). The germline gives CDR1 SGHAT, CDR2 FQNNGV. The CDR3 extends over 14 amino acids. The CDR3 is CASNLVGGEEGYTF. CDR3 DNA: TGTGCCAGCAACTTAGTCGGAGGGGAGGAAGGCTACACCTTC.

Here the CDR3 reads CSVEDAITEAFF. CDR3 sequence (DNA): TGCAGCGTTGAAGATGCGATCACTGAAGCTTTCTTT. The genes are TRBV29-1 and TRBJ1-1, with D unclear. CDR1 SQVTM and CDR2 ANQGSEA come from the germline V gene. The CDR3 runs to 12 residues. The ends were cut back, 0 bases at V and 4 bases at J, with 6 bases in the middle.

The genes are TRBV12-3 or TRBV12-4 and TRBJ1-1, with D possibly being TRBD1 (5 bases). The CDR3 length is 15 residues. The V end was cut by 2 bases, the J end by 1 base, with 11 bases between. The CDR3: CASSLSGAPNTEAFF. CDR3 coding DNA: TGTGCCAGCAGTTTATCCGGGGCCCCGAACACTGAAGCTTTCTTT.

The genes are TRBV20-1 and TRBJ2-7; possibly TRBD1 or TRBD2 for D (7 bases each). The germline V gene encodes CDR1 DFQATT and CDR2 SNEGSKA (reference sequence). The CDR3 covers 16 residues. V was clipped by 6 bases and J by 2 bases, with 23 bases between them. CDR3 nucleotides: TGCAGTGCCTCCAGGGGGGGCTTCTTCCGAACCTACGAGCAGTACTTC. Amino acid sequence: CSASRGGFFRTYEQYF.

The CDR3 reads CASSQSLRLRGDTQYF. The CDR3 region has the DNA TGTGCCAGCAGCCAATCCCTCCGACTCCGAGGGGATACGCAGTATTTT. The genes are TRBV4-2 and TRBJ2-3; D perhaps matches TRBD2 (5 bases). V dropped 2 bases and J dropped 6 bases, with 18 bases sitting between them. The CDR3 sequence is 16 residues long. Germline V gene sequence: CDR1 LGHNA, CDR2 YNFKEQ.

J is TRBJ2-4 and V is TRBV2; D unclear. The CDR3 length is 15 residues. Germline V gives CDR1 SNHLY, CDR2 FYNNEI. V was pared by 10 bases and J by 0 bases, with 16 bases between. The CDR3 region is CATTERLVAKNIQYF. For the CDR3, the DNA is TGTGCCACCACAGAACGACTCGTAGCCAAAAACATTCAGTACTTC.

The rearrangement uses TRBV29-1 and TRBJ2-4, with TRBD2 matching 9 bases. The J call is uncertain, as TRBJ2-7 better fits the DNA end. CDR1 is SQVTM, CDR2 ANQGSEA, per germline. The CDR3 runs 13 residues. CDR3 protein: CSVALAGTYEQYF. The CDR3 region has the DNA TGCAGCGTTGCGCTAGCGGGGACCTACGAGCAGTACTTC.

This clonotype came up a few times. This chain uses TRBV4-1 with TRBJ1-1, with TRBD1 matching 8 bases. Germline CDR1 MGHRA, CDR2 YSYEKL. Unmatched junction bases numbered 12, after V lost 3 bases and J lost 6 bases. The CDR3 is made up of 16 amino acids. The CDR3 DNA reads as TGCGCCAGCAGCCAGGGCCTCGGACAGGGTGGCGCTGAAGCTTTCTTT. It encodes CASSQGLGQGGAEAFF.

This clonotype has just one count. V gene TRBV20-1 combines with J gene TRBJ2-3, with TRBD2 matching 8 bases. The CDR3 sequence is 16 residues long. V was pared by 5 bases and J by 5 bases, with 15 bases of the junction left unmatched. The germline V gene has CDR1 DFQATT and CDR2 SNEGSKA (reference sequence). The CDR3 DNA follows: TGCAGTGCTCCCAGTCGTGCAGCGGGAGTTGTAGATACGCAGTATTTT. It translates to CSAPSRAAGVVDTQYF.

This clonotype was recorded a few times. The V and J genes are TRBV6-5 and TRBJ1-2, with D maybe TRBD1 (6 bases). The V gene lost 8 bases and the J gene lost 8 bases, with 12 bases spanning the gap. CDR3 size: 11 residues. In germline, CDR1 is MNHEY, CDR2 SVGAGI. In nucleotides, the CDR3 is TGTGCCAGCCGTACAGGGAGAGGCTACACCTTC. Translating gives CASRTGRGYTF.

This chain connects TRBV20-1 to TRBJ1-2; no clear D. The length of the CDR3 is 14 residues. The germline V gene encodes CDR1 DFQATT and CDR2 SNEGSKA (reference sequence). V was clipped by 2 bases and J by 5 bases, with 15 bases between them. The CDR3 DNA is TGCAGTGCTAGATTCGACGGAATCGTATATGGCTACACCTTC. Protein product: CSARFDGIVYGYTF.

This chain uses TRBV6-2 or TRBV6-3 with TRBJ2-4; D possibly corresponds to TRBD1 (5 bases). The end of the DNA aligns better with TRBJ2-7, so the J call may be wrong. The CDR3 contains 15 residues. Germline V gives CDR1 MNHEY, CDR2 SVGEGT. The CDR3 coding sequence is TGTGCCAGCAGGCGCGTCTCCCGGACATTGTACGAGCAGTACTTC. Protein: CASRRVSRTLYEQYF.

The chain employs TRBV29-1 and TRBJ2-3; 8 bases are shared with TRBD1. The germline CDR1 and CDR2 sequences are SQVTM and ANQGSEA. The CDR3 contains 15 residues. V lost 5 bases, J lost 3 bases, and 10 bases stayed unmatched. The CDR3 sequence is CSVTDRARGTDTQYF. The CDR3 DNA sequence: TGCAGCGTTACGGACAGGGCCAGGGGAACAGATACGCAGTATTTT.

The rearrangement links TRBV20-1 to TRBJ2-7, with TRBD2 matching over 12 bases. The germline V gene encodes CDR1 DFQATT and CDR2 SNEGSKA (reference sequence). Trimming removed 1 base from V and 5 bases from J; junction bases left unmatched: 6. This CDR3 spans 15 amino acids. Written as DNA, the CDR3 is TGCAGTGCTAGAGCCTTAGGACTAGCGGGGAACGAGCAGTACTTC. Protein: CSARALGLAGNEQYF.

This clonotype has a single count. V gene TRBV11-2 combines with J gene TRBJ2-3; 12 nucleotides agree with TRBD2. The length of the CDR3 is 16 residues. Looked up from germline, CDR1 is SGHAT and CDR2 is FQNNGV. Losses at the gene ends were 3 bases for V and 6 bases for J; bases not matched to a gene: 7. The CDR3 DNA reads TGTGCCAGCAGCTTCGCGACTAGCGGGAGTATGGATACGCAGTATTTT. It encodes CASSFATSGSMDTQYF.

The chain is built from TRBV25-1 and TRBJ2-7; 8 bases agree with TRBD1. CDR3 length equals 17 residues. Germline CDR1 reads MGHDK; CDR2 reads SYGVNS. The V and J ends lost 4 bases and 2 bases, in that order; junction bases with no gene match: 13. CDR3: CASSGRLGTGGTYEQYF. Written as DNA, the CDR3 is TGTGCCAGCAGTGGTCGACTCGGGACAGGCGGAACCTACGAGCAGTACTTC.

This clonotype was recorded a few times. V usage is TRBV27 and J usage is TRBJ2-5; possible D gene TRBD2, 5 bases. The DNA matches TRBJ2-7 better at its end, which makes the J call doubtful. The CDR3 contains 13 residues. Germline values: CDR1 MNHEY, CDR2 SMNVEV (reference sequence). In nucleotides, the CDR3 is TGTGCCAGCAGTTTGTCGACTAACTACGAGCAGTACTTC. It encodes CASSLSTNYEQYF.

The sample holds a few counts of this clonotype. The chain combines TRBV12-3 or TRBV12-4 with TRBJ2-6; D is perhaps TRBD2 (5 bases). The CDR3 has 16 amino acids. Trimming left V 4 bases short and J 3 bases short, with 13 bases between. In nucleotides, the CDR3 is TGTGCCAGCAGTTGGGAGAGGGTCGGTGGGGCCAACGTCCTGACTTTC. It is translated as CASSWERVGGANVLTF.